This TCR beta chain was profiled in a study of beta chain features in type 1 diabetes. This clone occurred once. Antigen unknown. CDR1 is SNHLY, CDR2 FYNNEI, per germline. This CDR3 has 14 amino acids. V was trimmed by 7 bases and J by 4 bases, leaving 16 bases between them. The isolated RNA, all of it, was reverse transcribed, so expressed TCRB transcripts were what got sequenced. The protocol was immunoSEQ multiplex PCR, while the TCRdb copy is restricted to in-frame clones and leaves out a portion. In the table there are about 53,000 clones, about 50% of which are singletons. Cells sorted by CD45RO/CCR7/CD25/CD127/CD95/CD27 comprised CD4+ naive, central memory, regulatory and stem cell-like memory cells. Study findings and constraints: There was a moderate but significant shortening of TCRB CDR3s in all four CD4+ subsets of Type 1 diabetes patients. Cells with high TCR expression could be over-represented when cDNA is sequenced.

Sequencing was performed on Tregs from blood. The source of this sequence is a woman in her forties with type 1 diabetes. This chain uses TRBV2 with TRBJ1-2; a weak D match, TRBD1 (5 bases). The CDR3 nucleotides read TGTGCCAGCACCTTTCGGGGGGATGGCTATGGCTACACCTTC. Translated: CASTFRGDGYGYTF.